The entry that follows covers one TCR beta chain sequence. There is no known antigen for this receptor. No qualities accompany the bases; no much larger clone lies one base away. V lost 8 bases and J lost 3 bases, and the count of bases not matched to a germline gene is 6. The germline V gene sets CDR1 to MNHEY and CDR2 to SVGAGI. Including the terminal cysteine and phenylalanine, the CDR3 comprises 13 residues. The kept DNA is CDR3 alone, 39 bases in frame from the first base. Whole blood was collected in K2EDTA tubes by collaborating institutions according to the institutions' own protocols. For TCRbeta analysis, collaborators shipped samples as frozen whole blood, isolated PBMCs, or DNA extracted from either of those sample types. This specimen comes from a study of blood T cell repertoires in COVID-19 (dated by TCRdb to 2020 to 2022). About the full investigation: Samples from collaborators originated in the United States, Italy and Spain and spanned both the acute and convalescent phases of COVID-19. The material from the prospective study consisted of cDNA or gDNA derived from T cells, B-cell-depleted T cells, or PBMCs. The repertoires were released in a freely available public database meant as a resource for research on the immune response to SARS-CoV-2. The samples were drawn from two sources: the first 160 participants of the ongoing ImmuneRACE study, and 1,000 to 1,500 subjects contributed by 6 global collaborators. The dataset comprised deeply sampled blood TCRbeta repertoires from subjects exposed to, actively infected with, or recovered from COVID-19. Nearly every sample came with metadata listing a de-identified subject ID, COVID-19 status, age in years and sex. Where HLA class I and class II types were available, the types were taken from metadata supplied by the sample provider, not from assay-based typing. The paper as a whole reports these results and caveats: The amount of clinical and demographic metadata varied by source and participant and was provided uncurated.

The immunoSEQ Assay, a bias-controlled multiplex PCR, was used to amplify TCRbeta CDR3 regions from genomic DNA. The authors' analysis ran thus. The number of nucleated cells in each sample was estimated from the amplification of reference gene primers within the assay. To quantify the absolute abundance of each unique TCRbeta CDR3 rearrangement, sequence reads were collapsed and filtered. For each sample, productive Simpson clonality was calculated by taking the square root of Simpson's diversity index across productive rearrangements. TCRdb carries this immuneACCESS record with in-frame sequences only. Its versions omit some clonotypes, under half of them owing to an unresolved V gene in the studies checked, with the rest unexplained. The DNA gave D and trimming, while V, J and clone size come from that table. The table for this sample lists about 75,000 clones; 60% to 85% of them were counted only once. Clones ranked in the top ten supply approximately 5% of the sample.

The receptor was derived from a woman over 75 with active or convalescent COVID-19. The chain is made from TRBV6-5 and TRBJ1-1; TRBD1 aligns with 7 central bases. Sequences were obtained from peripheral blood. The sequenced DNA is TGTGCCAGCGAACGGGACAGTTACACTGAAGCTTTCTTT. It is translated as CASERDSYTEAFF.